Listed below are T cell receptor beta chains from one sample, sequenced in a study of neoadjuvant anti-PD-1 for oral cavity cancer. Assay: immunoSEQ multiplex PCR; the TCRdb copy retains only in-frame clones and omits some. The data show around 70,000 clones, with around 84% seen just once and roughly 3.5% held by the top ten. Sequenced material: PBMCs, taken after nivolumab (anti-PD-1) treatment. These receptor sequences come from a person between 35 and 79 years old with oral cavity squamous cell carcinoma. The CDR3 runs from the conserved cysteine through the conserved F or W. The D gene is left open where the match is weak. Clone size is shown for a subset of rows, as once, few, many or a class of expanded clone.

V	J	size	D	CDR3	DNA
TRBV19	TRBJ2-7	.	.	CATGPGASYEQYF	TGTGCCACCGGACCCGGGGCCTCCTACGAGCAGTACTTC
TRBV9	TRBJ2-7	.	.	CASSVAPTRPEQYF	TGTGCCAGCAGCGTAGCACCAACTAGACCCGAGCAGTACTTC
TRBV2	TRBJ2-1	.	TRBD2	CASSGLAILRHEQFF	TGTGCCAGCAGCGGACTAGCGATCCTTCGCCATGAGCAGTTCTTC
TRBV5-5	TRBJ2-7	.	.	CASSYSGYEQYF	TGTGCCAGCAGCTACAGTGGCTACGAGCAGTACTTC
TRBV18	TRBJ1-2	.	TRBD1	CASSTGQGANYGYTF	TGTGCCAGCTCGACCGGACAGGGGGCTAACTATGGCTACACCTTC
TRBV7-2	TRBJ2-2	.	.	CASSPWALNTGELFF	TGTGCCAGCAGCCCATGGGCCTTGAACACCGGGGAGCTGTTTTTT
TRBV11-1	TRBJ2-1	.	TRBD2	CASSLGLAGVNEQFF	TGTGCCAGCAGCTTGGGACTAGCGGGTGTGAATGAGCAGTTCTTC
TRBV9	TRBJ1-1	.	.	CASSVDPGTRGTEAFF	TGTGCCAGCAGCGTAGACCCCGGGACACGGGGCACTGAAGCTTTCTTT
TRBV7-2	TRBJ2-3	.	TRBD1	CASSLDRGADTQYF	TGTGCCAGCAGCCTCGACAGGGGGGCAGATACGCAGTATTTT
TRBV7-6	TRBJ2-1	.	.	CASSFDNNEQFF	TGTGCCAGCAGCTTTGATAACAATGAGCAGTTCTTC
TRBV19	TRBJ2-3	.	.	CASSGYGWKTRPSYTDTQYF	TGTGCCAGTAGTGGATACGGATGGAAAACTCGTCCATCATACACAGATACGCAGTATTTT
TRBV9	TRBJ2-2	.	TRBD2	CASKTSGNTGELFF	TGTGCCAGCAAAACTAGCGGTAACACCGGGGAGCTGTTTTTT
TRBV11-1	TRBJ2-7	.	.	CASSLVGTMYEQYF	TGTGCCAGCAGCCTCGTGGGGACAATGTACGAGCAGTACTTC
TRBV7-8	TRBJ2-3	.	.	CASSLRREFRDTQYF	TGTGCCAGCAGCCTTAGGCGGGAATTCAGAGATACGCAGTATTTT
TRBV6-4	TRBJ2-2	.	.	CASSYRGGDTGELFF	TGTGCCAGCAGCTACAGGGGAGGGGACACCGGGGAGCTGTTTTTT
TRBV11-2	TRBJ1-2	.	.	CASSLPEGTRYGYTF	TGTGCCAGCAGCCTACCGGAGGGGACCCGCTATGGCTACACCTTC
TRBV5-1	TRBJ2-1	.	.	CASSQNYNEQFF	TGCGCCAGCAGCCAGAACTACAATGAGCAGTTCTTC
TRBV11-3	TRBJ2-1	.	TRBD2	CASSLLAGGAAYNEQFF	TGTGCCAGCAGCTTACTAGCGGGAGGGGCGGCCTACAATGAGCAGTTCTTC
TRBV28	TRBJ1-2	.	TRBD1	CASSLGAGDRGHGYTF	TGTGCCAGCAGTTTAGGGGCCGGGGACAGGGGGCATGGCTACACCTTC
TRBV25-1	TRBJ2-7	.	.	CASSEGHYEQYF	TGTGCCAGCAGTGAAGGGCACTACGAGCAGTACTTC
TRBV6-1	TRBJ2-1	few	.	CAIRTINEQFF	TGTGCCATCCGGACAATCAATGAGCAGTTCTTC
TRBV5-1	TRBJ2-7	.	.	CASSINQGEQYF	TGCGCCAGCAGCATCAACCAAGGCGAGCAGTACTTC